The 30 T cell receptor beta chains reported below all come from one sample, sequenced in a study of cytomegalovirus exposure and HLA in healthy donors. The PCR employed 60 Vbeta primers together with 13 Jbeta primers. TCRdb's copy holds only in-frame clones and misses some; the assay was immunoSEQ multiplex PCR. The table shows more than 130,000 clones, with about 80% occurring only once. What was sequenced was PBMCs. All receptors come from a man aged 35 to 55 in good health and CMV-seropositive.

This clone came up once. This chain links TRBV19 with TRBJ1-1, with 8 bases lining up with TRBD1. The CDR3 sequence is 14 residues long. V shed 5 bases and J 0 bases; nucleotides not matched to a gene: 2. The germline CDR1 and CDR2 sequences are LNHDA and SQIVND (reference sequence). The CDR3 is CASSDRGMNTEAFF. The CDR3 coding sequence is TGTGCCAGTAGTGACAGGGGAATGAACACTGAAGCTTTCTTT.

The chain combines TRBV19 with TRBJ2-6; 9 bases map to TRBD2. Germline CDR1 and CDR2: LNHDA and SQIVND (reference sequence). V lost 4 bases and J lost 0; bases outside the gene matches: 4. The CDR3 has 17 residues. As DNA, the CDR3 is TGTGCCAGTAGTACGGCGGGAGGGTACTCTGGGGCCAACGTCCTGACTTTC. Translated: CASSTAGGYSGANVLTF.

The CDR3 loop reads CASRSGLAGGPISEQYF. CDR3 in DNA: TGTGCCAGCAGGTCGGGACTAGCGGGAGGGCCGATCAGCGAGCAGTACTTC. The rearrangement joins TRBV5-4 to TRBJ2-7, with 16 bases identical to TRBD2. Germline V gives CDR1 SGHNT, CDR2 YYREEE (reference sequence). After removal of 5 bases from V and 6 bases from J, the junction contained 11 bases not matched to a gene. CDR3 length: 17 residues.

This chain joins TRBV9 and TRBJ1-2; perhaps TRBD1 as D (6 bases). The CDR3 runs to 15 residues. Trimming removed 1 base from V and 5 bases from J, with 15 bases in between. Germline-derived CDR1 and CDR2 are SGDLS and YYNGEE. The CDR3: CASSVTPGDVYGYTF. The CDR3 DNA follows: TGTGCCAGCAGCGTAACCCCAGGGGACGTATATGGCTACACCTTC.

The genes are TRBV7-6 and TRBJ2-1, with 10 nucleotides matching TRBD2. There are 17 residues in the CDR3. V dropped 0 bases and J dropped 9; count of bases not matched to a gene: 11. The germline gives CDR1 SGHVS, CDR2 FNYEAQ. The CDR3 nucleotides are TGTGCCAGCAGCTTAGCCTCCGCTAGCGGGGGTCTTGGTGAGCAGTTCTTC. Protein sequence: CASSLASASGGLGEQFF.

V and J are TRBV4-3 and TRBJ1-1, with D perhaps TRBD1 (5 bases). Looked up from germline, CDR1 is LGHNA and CDR2 is YSLEER. The CDR3 is 16 amino acids. V shed 4 bases and J shed 6 bases, with 21 bases lying between them. The CDR3 DNA sequence: TGCGCCAGCAGCCCTATGTCGGGGGGTCTCATCCCTGAAGCTTTCTTT. Translation: CASSPMSGGLIPEAFF.

This clone was recorded once. J is TRBJ2-3 and V is TRBV5-6; 9 bases align to TRBD1. V shed 4 bases and J 2 bases; nucleotides not matched to a gene: 8. This CDR3 spans 16 amino acids. The germline gives CDR1 SGHDT, CDR2 YYEEEE. CDR3 nucleotides: TGTGCCAGCAGCCAACTCGGGACAGGGCACACAGATACGCAGTATTTT. This gives the protein CASSQLGTGHTDTQYF.

The chain employs TRBV19 and TRBJ1-2; D is possibly TRBD1 (5 bases). CDR1 is LNHDA, CDR2 SQIVND, per germline (reference sequence). The CDR3 contains 15 residues. V gave up 3 bases and J gave up 2 bases, with 13 bases separating them. CDR3 DNA sequence: TGTGCCAGTAGTATGGCGGGACGGATGAACTATGGCTACACCTTC. It encodes CASSMAGRMNYGYTF.

The V and J genes are TRBV5-1 and TRBJ2-7, with no clear D. Germline loops: CDR1 SGHRS, CDR2 YFSETQ. V was shortened by 0 bases and J by 0 bases, with 7 bases between the two germline ends. This CDR3 is built from 14 residues. The CDR3: CASSLDSYSYEQYF. As DNA, the CDR3 is TGCGCCAGCAGCTTGGACAGTTACTCCTACGAGCAGTACTTC.

V gene TRBV5-1 combines with J gene TRBJ2-7; TRBD1 aligns across 8 bases. CDR1 is SGHRS, CDR2 YFSETQ, per germline. V was pared by 5 bases and J by 6 bases, with 10 bases of the junction left unmatched. The CDR3 spans 14 residues. The CDR3 protein is CASSGSGGFGEQYF. The CDR3 DNA is TGCGCCAGCAGTGGGTCAGGGGGCTTTGGCGAGCAGTACTTC.

The chain carries TRBV19 and TRBJ2-2; D possibly corresponds to TRBD2 (6 bases). Germline-derived CDR1 and CDR2 are LNHDA and SQIVND (reference sequence). Between the trimmed V and J ends, which lost 8 bases and 8 bases, there was a span of 24 bases. The CDR3 length is 16 residues. CDR3 in DNA: TGTGCCAGTTGCAAACATCGGCCGGGGGTTCAAGGGGAGCTGTTTTTT. This codes for CASCKHRPGVQGELFF.

The chain has TRBV29-1 and TRBJ1-1, with D tentatively TRBD1 (6 bases). V shed 7 bases and J shed 6 bases, with 18 bases lying between them. Germline V gene sequence: CDR1 SQVTM, CDR2 ANQGSEA. This CDR3 has 13 residues. The CDR3 spells CSGFTSGGAEAFF. DNA of the CDR3: TGCAGCGGATTCACTAGTGGGGGCGCTGAAGCTTTCTTT.

This clone was recorded a few times. V gene TRBV9 combines with J gene TRBJ2-1; 7 bases align to TRBD2. V lost 6 bases and J lost 6; bases outside the gene matches: 12. Germline V gives CDR1 SGDLS, CDR2 YYNGEE. This CDR3 has 15 amino acids. CDR3 coding DNA: TGTGCCAGCAAACCCACGGGGGGATTGGGCAATGAGCAGTTCTTC. It specifies CASKPTGGLGNEQFF.

The chain recombines TRBV7-6 with TRBJ1-2; D perhaps matches TRBD1 (5 bases). The ends were cut back, 2 bases at V and 5 bases at J, with 18 bases in the middle. Germline CDR1 and CDR2: SGHVS and FNYEAQ. CDR3 length equals 16 residues. DNA for the CDR3: TGTGCCAGCAGCTTATCGGCGGGGCGTTATACATATGGCTACACCTTC. Amino acid sequence: CASSLSAGRYTYGYTF.

The chain is built from TRBV5-1 and TRBJ2-7, with 9 bases identical to TRBD2. The CDR3 runs 15 residues. The germline V gene encodes CDR1 SGHRS and CDR2 YFSETQ. Trimming cost V 4 bases and J 4 bases; bases outside gene matches: 9. The CDR3 reads CASSPSASGIYEQYF. CDR3 nucleotides: TGCGCCAGCAGCCCCTCGGCTAGCGGGATATACGAGCAGTACTTC.

This clone appeared a few times. The gene calls are TRBV21-1 and TRBJ2-1; the D call TRBD2 from the table was never checked on the DNA. TRBV21-1 is shown as a pseudogene. This CDR3 has 12 amino acids. CDR3 sequence reads: CASSAYINEQFF. The CDR3 coding sequence is TGTGCCAGCAGCGCCTATATCAATGAGCAGTTCTTC.

The chain couples TRBV6-5 to TRBJ2-2; no firm D call. This CDR3 is 15 amino acids long. The V and J ends lost 7 bases and 0 bases respectively, with 12 bases between them. Germline V gives CDR1 MNHEY, CDR2 SVGAGI. CDR3 DNA sequence: TGTGCCAGCACCCCTTCGCCAGCGAACACCGGGGAGCTGTTTTTT. It is translated as CASTPSPANTGELFF.

The genes are TRBV5-6 and TRBJ2-2, with 13 bases matching TRBD2. CDR1 SGHDT and CDR2 YYEEEE come from the germline V gene. The CDR3 length is 18 residues. The trim removed 4 bases at V and 1 base at J, leaving 7 bases unmatched. In DNA, the CDR3 is TGTGCCAGCAGCCAGGGACTAGCGGGGAGACTGAACACCGGGGAGCTGTTTTTT. This gives the protein CASSQGLAGRLNTGELFF.

This clone was found once. This chain uses TRBV6-5 with TRBJ1-1; TRBD1 might be the D (5 bases). The germline CDR1 and CDR2 sequences are MNHEY and SVGAGI. With 0 bases removed from V and 4 bases from J, the gap between germline ends came to 9 bases. The CDR3 extends over 14 amino acids. The CDR3 here is CASSYSSGFTEAFF. DNA for the CDR3: TGTGCCAGCAGTTACTCTTCAGGGTTCACTGAAGCTTTCTTT.

This clone was detected once. V usage is TRBV6-1 and J usage is TRBJ1-2; perhaps TRBD1 as D (5 bases). The CDR3 is 15 residues long. Germline lookup yields CDR1 MNHNS and CDR2 SASEGT. The germline V and J ends were trimmed by 7 bases and 5 bases, with 20 bases remaining between them. The CDR3 DNA reads TGTGCCAGCACCGAGCATGGGGCGAGGAGTTATGGCTACACCTTC. This encodes CASTEHGARSYGYTF.

With respect to this clone: Compared with germline, one end of the junction differs, possibly owing to a read error. The chain uses TRBV29-1 and TRBJ1-4, with 7 bases aligning to TRBD1. Germline V gene sequence: CDR1 SQVTM, CDR2 ANQGSEA. The CDR3 is made up of 13 amino acids. The CDR3 loop is CSVEGRGEGKTVF. The CDR3 coding sequence is TGCAGCGTTGAAGGCAGGGGGGAAGGAAAAACTGTTTTT.

The rearrangement links TRBV7-9 to TRBJ2-3; tentative D call: TRBD1 (6 bases). With 3 bases removed from V and 1 base from J, the gap between germline ends came to 14 bases. CDR3 size: 16 residues. Germline V lookup: CDR1 SEHNR, CDR2 FQNEAQ (reference sequence). In nucleotides, the CDR3 is TGTGCCAGCAGCTTGGACAGAACTCACGGCACAGATACGCAGTATTTT. This encodes CASSLDRTHGTDTQYF.

The chain combines TRBV6-4 with TRBJ2-2; a weak D match, TRBD1 (6 bases). CDR1 and CDR2 from the germline V gene are MRHNA and SNTAGT. Trimming left V 6 bases short and J 4 bases short, with 12 bases between. The CDR3 has 14 amino acids. The CDR3 loop is CASSLGQFTGELFF. The CDR3 DNA follows: TGTGCCAGCAGCCTTGGACAGTTCACCGGGGAGCTGTTTTTT.

CDR3 nucleotide sequence: TGTGCCAGCAGCTTACTTCCACTAGCGGGAGCGAACGGGGAGCTGTTTTTT. This codes for CASSLLPLAGANGELFF. The V and J genes are TRBV7-3 and TRBJ2-2; TRBD2 aligns across 11 bases. CDR3 length: 17 amino acids. Trimming removed 2 bases from V and 7 bases from J; junction bases left unmatched: 9. Per germline, CDR1 SGHTA and CDR2 FQGTGA.

This rearrangement joins TRBV7-8 to TRBJ2-7; D possibly corresponds to TRBD1 (5 bases). This CDR3 region has 14 residues. Trimming pared 7 bases from V and 2 bases from J, leaving 15 bases between. Germline lookup yields CDR1 SGHVS and CDR2 FQNEAQ. The CDR3 reads CASNQWGGTYEQYF. The CDR3 bases are TGTGCCAGCAATCAATGGGGCGGAACCTACGAGCAGTACTTC.

The chain employs TRBV4-1 and TRBJ1-2, with D unresolved. Germline V gene lookup returns CDR1 MGHRA and CDR2 YSYEKL. Trimming stripped 3 bases from V and 2 bases from J, with 10 bases between. The CDR3 sequence is 14 residues long. In nucleotides, the CDR3 is TGCGCCAGCAGCCAGGTTACAGAAAACTATGGCTACACCTTC. Amino acids: CASSQVTENYGYTF.

With regard to this clone: This sample also contains other DNA sequences that code for the same CDR3. The genes are TRBV5-1 and TRBJ1-1; D ambiguous. This CDR3 comprises 13 residues. CDR1 is SGHRS and CDR2 is YFSETQ in the germline V gene. V gave up 4 bases and J gave up 1 base, with 8 bases separating them. CDR3 in amino acids: CASSRGQNTEAFF. Here the CDR3 DNA reads TGCGCCAGCAGCAGAGGCCAGAACACTGAAGCTTTCTTT.

The chain links TRBV19 to TRBJ1-1, with D tentatively TRBD1 (5 bases). The CDR3 extends over 15 amino acids. V dropped 5 bases and J dropped 2 bases, with 15 bases sitting between them. The V gene's germline CDR1 is LNHDA and CDR2 SQIVND (reference sequence). DNA for the CDR3: TGTGCCAGTAGTTGGCGCGGGGGGACCAACACTGAAGCTTTCTTT. This encodes CASSWRGGTNTEAFF.

This clone was recorded only once. This chain connects TRBV7-9 to TRBJ1-1, with TRBD1 matching 9 bases. J gave up 1 base and V 6 bases, and 6 bases lay outside the gene matches. This CDR3 has 15 residues. CDR1 and CDR2 from the germline V gene are SEHNR and FQNEAQ (reference sequence). The DNA of the CDR3 is TGTGCCAGCAGTTCCGACAGGGGGGAGAACACTGAAGCTTTCTTT. Amino acids: CASSSDRGENTEAFF.

This clone has a single count. The chain employs TRBV2 and TRBJ2-5; D is undetermined. Matching the DNA end better, TRBJ2-7 makes the J call doubtful. Germline V CDR1 and CDR2: SNHLY, FYNNEI. The CDR3 covers 11 residues. Here the CDR3 DNA reads TGTGCCTCCAACCCCCCTAACGAGCAGTACTTC. Its translation is CASNPPNEQYF.